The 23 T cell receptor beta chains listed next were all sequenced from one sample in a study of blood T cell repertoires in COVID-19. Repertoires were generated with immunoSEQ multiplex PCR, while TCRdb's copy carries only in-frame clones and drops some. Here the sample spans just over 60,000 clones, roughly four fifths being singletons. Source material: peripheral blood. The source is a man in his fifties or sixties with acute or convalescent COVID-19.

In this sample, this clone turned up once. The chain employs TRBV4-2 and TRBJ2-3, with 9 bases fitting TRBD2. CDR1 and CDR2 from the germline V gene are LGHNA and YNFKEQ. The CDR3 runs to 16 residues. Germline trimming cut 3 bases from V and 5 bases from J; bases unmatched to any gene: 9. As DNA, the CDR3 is TGTGCCAGCAGCCACCCGATGGCTAGCGGGAAAGATACGCAGTATTTT. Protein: CASSHPMASGKDTQYF.

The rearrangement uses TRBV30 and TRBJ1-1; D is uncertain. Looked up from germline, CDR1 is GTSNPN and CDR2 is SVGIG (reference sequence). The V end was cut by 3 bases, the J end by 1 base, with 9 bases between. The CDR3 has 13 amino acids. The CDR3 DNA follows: TGTGCCTGGAGCCCGATCGGGAACACTGAAGCTTTCTTT. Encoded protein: CAWSPIGNTEAFF.

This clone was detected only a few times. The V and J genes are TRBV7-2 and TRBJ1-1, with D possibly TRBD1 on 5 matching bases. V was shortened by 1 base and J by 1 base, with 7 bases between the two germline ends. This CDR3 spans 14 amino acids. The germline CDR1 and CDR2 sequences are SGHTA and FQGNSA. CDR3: CASSLGGRNTEAFF. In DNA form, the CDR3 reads TGTGCCAGCAGCTTAGGGGGCCGGAACACTGAAGCTTTCTTT.

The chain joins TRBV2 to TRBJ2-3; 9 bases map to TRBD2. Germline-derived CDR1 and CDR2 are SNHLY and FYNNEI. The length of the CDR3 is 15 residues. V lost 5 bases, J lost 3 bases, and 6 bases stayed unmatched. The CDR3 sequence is CASSTIAGATDTQYF. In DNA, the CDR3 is TGTGCCAGCAGTACCATAGCGGGAGCGACAGATACGCAGTATTTT.

CDR3 DNA sequence: TGTGCCAGCAGCCAAGAGCGGCAGCAAGAGACCCAGTACTTC. Translation: CASSQERQQETQYF. The chain employs TRBV4-2 and TRBJ2-5; D call uncertain. Germline CDR1 reads LGHNA; CDR2 reads YNFKEQ. This CDR3 has 14 amino acids. Trimming took 0 bases from V and 2 from J, leaving 7 bases between them.

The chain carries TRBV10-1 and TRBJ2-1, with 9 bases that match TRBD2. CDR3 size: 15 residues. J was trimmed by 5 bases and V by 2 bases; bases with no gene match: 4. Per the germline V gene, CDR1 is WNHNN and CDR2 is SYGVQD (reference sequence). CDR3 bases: TGCGCCAGCAGTGAGGCGGGAGGGCCGCACAATGAGCAGTTCTTC. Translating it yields CASSEAGGPHNEQFF.

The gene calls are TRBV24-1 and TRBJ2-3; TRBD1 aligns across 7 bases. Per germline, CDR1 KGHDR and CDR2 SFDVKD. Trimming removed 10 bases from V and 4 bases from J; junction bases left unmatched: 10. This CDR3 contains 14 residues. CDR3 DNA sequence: TGTGCCACGGGCGTACAGGGGCCGTCAGATACGCAGTATTTT. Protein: CATGVQGPSDTQYF.

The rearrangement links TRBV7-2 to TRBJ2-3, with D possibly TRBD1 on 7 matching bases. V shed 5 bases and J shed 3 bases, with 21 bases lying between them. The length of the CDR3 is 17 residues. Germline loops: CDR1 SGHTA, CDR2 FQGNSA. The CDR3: CASSTPGTSGGTDTQYF. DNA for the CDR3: TGTGCCAGCAGCACGCCCGGGACTTCAGGGGGGACAGATACGCAGTATTTT.

CDR3 in amino acids: CATRGQPNYEQYF. CDR3 sequence (DNA): TGTGCCACCCGCGGACAGCCAAACTACGAGCAGTACTTC. The gene calls are TRBV28 and TRBJ2-7; D possibly corresponds to TRBD1 (6 bases). V was shortened by 10 bases and J by 3 bases, with 16 bases between the two germline ends. From germline, CDR1 is MDHEN and CDR2 SYDVKM. CDR3 length equals 13 residues.

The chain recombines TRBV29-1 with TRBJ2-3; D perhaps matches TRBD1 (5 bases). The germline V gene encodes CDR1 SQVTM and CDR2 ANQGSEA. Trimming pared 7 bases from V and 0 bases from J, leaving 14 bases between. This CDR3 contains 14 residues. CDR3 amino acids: CSGRQFTSTDTQYF. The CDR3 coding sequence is TGCAGCGGGAGACAGTTTACTAGCACAGATACGCAGTATTTT.

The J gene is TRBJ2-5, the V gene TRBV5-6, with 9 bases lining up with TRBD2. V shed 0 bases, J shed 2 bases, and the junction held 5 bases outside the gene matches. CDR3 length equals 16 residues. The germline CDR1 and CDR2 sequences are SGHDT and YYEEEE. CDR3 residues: CASSLVASGVQETQYF. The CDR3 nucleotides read TGTGCCAGCAGCTTGGTGGCTAGCGGGGTACAAGAGACCCAGTACTTC.

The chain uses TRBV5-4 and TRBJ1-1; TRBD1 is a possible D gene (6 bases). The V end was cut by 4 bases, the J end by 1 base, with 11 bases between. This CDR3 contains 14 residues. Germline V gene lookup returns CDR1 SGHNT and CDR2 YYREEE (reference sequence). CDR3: CASSPLTGNTEAFF. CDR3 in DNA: TGTGCCAGCAGCCCCTTGACAGGGAACACTGAAGCTTTCTTT.

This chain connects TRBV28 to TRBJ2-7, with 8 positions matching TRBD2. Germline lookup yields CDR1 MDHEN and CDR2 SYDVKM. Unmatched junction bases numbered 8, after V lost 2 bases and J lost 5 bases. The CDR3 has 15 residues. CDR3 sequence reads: CASSLIAGGLNEQYF. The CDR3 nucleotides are TGTGCCAGCAGTTTAATTGCGGGAGGATTGAACGAGCAGTACTTC.

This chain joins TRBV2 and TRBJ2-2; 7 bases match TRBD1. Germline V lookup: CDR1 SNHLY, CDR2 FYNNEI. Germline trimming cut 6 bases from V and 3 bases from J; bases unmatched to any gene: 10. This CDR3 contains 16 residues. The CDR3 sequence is CASSPEGGIYTGELFF. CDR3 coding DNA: TGTGCCAGCAGCCCTGAAGGGGGCATTTACACCGGGGAGCTGTTTTTT. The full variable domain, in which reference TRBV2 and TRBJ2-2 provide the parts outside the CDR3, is EPEVTQTPSHQVTQMGQEVILRCVPISNHLYFYWYRQILGQKVEFLVSFYNNEISEKSEIFDDQFSVERPDGSNFTLKIRSTKLEDSAMYFCASSPEGGIYTGELFFGEGSRLTVL.

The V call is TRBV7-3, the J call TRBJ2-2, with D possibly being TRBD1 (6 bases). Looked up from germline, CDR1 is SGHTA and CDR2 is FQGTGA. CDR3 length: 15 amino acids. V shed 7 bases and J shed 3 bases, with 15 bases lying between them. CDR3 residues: CASIVPGTHTGELFF. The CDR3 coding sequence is TGTGCCAGCATCGTCCCCGGGACACACACCGGGGAGCTGTTTTTT.

The DNA for the CDR3 is TGTGCCAGCAGCTTAGAGGGCAGGGTGCGTAGTTCCGGGGAGCTGTTTTTT. Residues: CASSLEGRVRSSGELFF. The rearrangement links TRBV7-9 to TRBJ2-2, with D maybe TRBD1 (5 bases). V lost 1 base and J 6 bases, leaving 18 bases between the germline ends. Germline V CDR1 and CDR2: SEHNR, FQNEAQ (reference sequence). The CDR3 loop spans 17 amino acids.

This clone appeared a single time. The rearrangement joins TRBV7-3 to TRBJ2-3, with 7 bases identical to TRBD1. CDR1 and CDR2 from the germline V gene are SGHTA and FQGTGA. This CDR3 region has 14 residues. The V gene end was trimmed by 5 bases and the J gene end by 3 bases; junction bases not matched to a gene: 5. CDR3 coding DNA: TGTGCCAGCAGCCTGACAGGGTGGACAGATACGCAGTATTTT. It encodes CASSLTGWTDTQYF.

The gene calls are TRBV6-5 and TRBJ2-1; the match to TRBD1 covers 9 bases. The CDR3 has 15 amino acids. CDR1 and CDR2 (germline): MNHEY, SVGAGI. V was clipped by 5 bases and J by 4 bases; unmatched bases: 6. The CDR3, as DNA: TGTGCCAGCAGTCAGTCGGGACAGGGTTACAATGAGCAGTTCTTC. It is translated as CASSQSGQGYNEQFF.

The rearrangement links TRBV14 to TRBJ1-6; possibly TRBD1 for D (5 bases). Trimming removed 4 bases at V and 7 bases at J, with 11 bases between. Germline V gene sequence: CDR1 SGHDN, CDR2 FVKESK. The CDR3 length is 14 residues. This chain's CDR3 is CASSPGARNSPLHF. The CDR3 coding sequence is TGTGCCAGCAGCCCTGGGGCCAGGAATTCACCCCTCCACTTT.

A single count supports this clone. CDR3 nucleotide sequence: TGTGCCAGTCAAACTGAAGGGAGATCCACTGAAGCTTTCTTT. This sequence encodes CASQTEGRSTEAFF. This chain joins TRBV3-1 (or the pseudogene TRBV3-2) and TRBJ1-1; D gene ambiguous. The ends were cut back, 9 bases at V and 4 bases at J, with 18 bases in the middle. Germline V lookup: CDR1 LGHDT, CDR2 YNNKEL (reference sequence). The CDR3 consists of 14 residues.

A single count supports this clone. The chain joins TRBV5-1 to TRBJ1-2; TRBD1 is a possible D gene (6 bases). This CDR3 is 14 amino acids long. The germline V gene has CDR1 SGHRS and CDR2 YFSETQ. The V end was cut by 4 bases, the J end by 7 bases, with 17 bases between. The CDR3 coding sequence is TGCGCCAGCAGCCCTAGTAGCAGGGGTACTGGCTACACCTTC. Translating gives CASSPSSRGTGYTF. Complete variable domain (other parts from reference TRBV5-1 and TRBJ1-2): KAGVTQTPRYLIKTRGQQVTLSCSPISGHRSVSWYQQTPGQGLQFLFEYFSETQRNKGNFPGRFSGRQFSNSRSEMNVSTLELGDSALYLCASSPSSRGTGYTFGSGTRLTVV.

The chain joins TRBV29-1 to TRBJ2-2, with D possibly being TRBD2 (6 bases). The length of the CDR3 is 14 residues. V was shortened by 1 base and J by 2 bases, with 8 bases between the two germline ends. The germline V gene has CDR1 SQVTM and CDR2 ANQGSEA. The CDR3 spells CSVEGRGNTGELFF. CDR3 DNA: TGCAGCGTTGAAGGGCGGGGTAACACCGGGGAGCTGTTTTTT.

This CDR3 reads CASSMTGGNTIYF. The CDR3 nucleotides are TGTGCCAGTAGTATGACAGGAGGAAACACCATATATTTT. This rearrangement joins TRBV19 to TRBJ1-3, with D perhaps matching TRBD1 (6 bases). Trimming stripped 3 bases from V and 4 bases from J, with 7 bases between. The CDR3 length is 13 residues. The germline V gene encodes CDR1 LNHDA and CDR2 SQIVND (reference sequence).